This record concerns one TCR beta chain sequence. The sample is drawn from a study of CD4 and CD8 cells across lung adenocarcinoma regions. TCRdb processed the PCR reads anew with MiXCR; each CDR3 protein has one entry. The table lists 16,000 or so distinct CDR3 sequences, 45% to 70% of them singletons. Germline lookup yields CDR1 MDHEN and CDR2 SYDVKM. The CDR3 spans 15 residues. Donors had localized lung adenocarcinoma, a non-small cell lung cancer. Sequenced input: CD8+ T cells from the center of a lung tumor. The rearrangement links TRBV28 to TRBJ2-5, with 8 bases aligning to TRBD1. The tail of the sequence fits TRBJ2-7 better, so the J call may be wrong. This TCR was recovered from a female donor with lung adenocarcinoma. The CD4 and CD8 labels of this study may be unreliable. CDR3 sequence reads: CASSGRQGNVYEQYF. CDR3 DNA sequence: TGTGCCAGCAGTGGCCGACAGGGGAACGTTTACGAGCAGTACTTC.